This section outlines one TCR beta chain sequence together with its context. Its antigen is not known. MiXCR, run by TCRdb on the PCR reads, gives a single entry per CDR3 protein. The sample holds about 21,000 distinct CDR3 sequences, about 50% seen once. These data are taken from a study of vaccination and CD4 T cells after COVID-19. Across the whole study: Post-COVID draws followed diagnosis by a median roughly 93 days (range 35 to 161).

Points from the study as a whole: Only relatively few convalescent patients were studied, and early post-infection timepoints were not analyzed.

The CDR3 totals 17 residues. Germline values: CDR1 LGHNA, CDR2 YNFKEQ. Trimming removed 4 bases from V and 5 bases from J; junction bases left unmatched: 14. This receptor was taken from a human donor who had recovered from COVID-19. V gene TRBV4-2 combines with J gene TRBJ2-5; 9 bases align to TRBD1. This specimen consisted of CD4+ T cells from blood, obtained before SARS-CoV-2 vaccination. The CDR3 loop reads CASSRTVSGTGSETQYF. CDR3 DNA: TGTGCCAGCAGCCGAACAGTTTCCGGGACAGGGTCGGAGACCCAGTACTTC.